The clone carrying this TCR beta chain was observed a few times. The sample comes from a study of blood T cells in healthy people across ages. A second PCR, run for about 6 to 11 cycles, used a sample-barcoded 5' primer plus a J-beta primer mix. One entry per CDR3 protein, called by TCRdb with MiXCR from the 5' RACE reads. Here the sample spans nearly 800,000 distinct CDR3 sequences, approximately 25% being singletons. Between the trimmed V and J ends, which lost 1 base and 13 bases, there was a span of 16 bases. This CDR3 spans 14 amino acids. Germline-derived CDR1 and CDR2 are SGHTA and FQGNSA. These data also formed part of another study, on T cells of mothers and their children. That work adds: Three healthy Caucasian mothers and their six children donated. Barcodes and 2-4 random nucleotides were added by M1S in the second PCR. Similar effects of thymic selection on TCR recombination output were recorded in related and unrelated pairs.

The source is a boy younger than 18 in good health. Material for sequencing was blood. This sequence joins TRBV7-2 and TRBJ1-4; D unresolved. The CDR3 DNA is TGTGCCAGCAGCTTAGACCCAATCACATCGAGACTGTTTTTT. Protein product: CASSLDPITSRLFF.